Each of the 10 T cell receptor beta chains below was sequenced from the same sample in a study of blood T cell repertoires in COVID-19. Using immunoSEQ multiplex PCR, the repertoire was profiled, and TCRdb retains in-frame clones only, with some absent. The sample holds 120,000 or so clones, more than 75% seen once. Input material: peripheral blood. All receptors derive from a man over 45 with acute or convalescent COVID-19.

Points on this clone: The junction shows a germline mismatch at one end, possibly a read error. V usage is TRBV3-1 (or the pseudogene TRBV3-2) and J usage is TRBJ1-2; possible D gene TRBD1, 5 bases. This CDR3 region has 11 residues. The germline CDR1 and CDR2 sequences are LGHDT and YNNKEL (reference sequence). The CDR3, as DNA: TGCACAGATGGGGGGGGCTATGGCTACACCTTC. Translated: CTDGGGYGYTF.

This chain links TRBV29-1 with TRBJ1-4; D is ambiguous. Germline V gene sequence: CDR1 SQVTM, CDR2 ANQGSEA. The V and J ends lost 3 bases and 7 bases respectively, with 6 bases between them. The CDR3 extends over 11 amino acids. The CDR3 here is CSVESGEKLFF. CDR3 coding DNA: TGCAGCGTTGAGTCCGGTGAAAAACTGTTTTTT.

This chain links TRBV9 with TRBJ2-7; 9 bases agree with TRBD2. The V segment lost 3 bases and the J segment 4 bases; nucleotides outside the gene matches: 8. The CDR3 consists of 15 residues. Germline assignment: CDR1 SGDLS and CDR2 YYNGEE. The CDR3 DNA is TGTGCCAGCAGCGGAGTGACTAGCGGTTCTTACGAGCAGTACTTC. Translating it yields CASSGVTSGSYEQYF.

The rearrangement uses TRBV6-6 and TRBJ2-2; 8 bases are shared with TRBD2. Germline lookup yields CDR1 MNHNY and CDR2 SVGAGI (reference sequence). This CDR3 is 15 amino acids long. After removal of 5 bases from V and 3 bases from J, the junction contained 5 bases not matched to a gene. CDR3 sequence (DNA): TGTGCCAGCAGTGCAGCGGGAGCTTACACCGGGGAGCTGTTTTTT. It translates to CASSAAGAYTGELFF.

The chain uses TRBV6-6 and TRBJ1-2, with 8 bases matching TRBD1. This CDR3 is 14 amino acids long. V gave up 6 bases and J gave up 4 bases; unmatched junction bases: 7. Germline V gene sequence: CDR1 MNHNY, CDR2 SVGAGI (reference sequence). As DNA, the CDR3 is TGTGCCAGCAGGGATGGACAGGGAAGCTATGGCTACACCTTC. This gives the protein CASRDGQGSYGYTF.

This chain joins TRBV11-2 and TRBJ2-7; 10 nucleotides align to TRBD2. V lost 3 bases and J lost 4; bases outside the gene matches: 6. Germline CDR1 and CDR2: SGHAT and FQNNGV. The CDR3 is 15 residues long. The CDR3 reads CASSFGASGSYEQYF. CDR3 coding DNA: TGTGCCAGCAGCTTTGGAGCTAGCGGGAGTTACGAGCAGTACTTC.

The chain recombines TRBV18 with TRBJ1-1, with D tentatively TRBD1 (6 bases). Looked up from germline, CDR1 is KGHSH and CDR2 is LQKENI. The CDR3 length is 12 residues. Trimming pared 2 bases from V and 5 bases from J, leaving 6 bases between. The CDR3 nucleotides are TGTGCCAGCTCACCAACAGGGACTGAAGCTTTCTTT. It translates to CASSPTGTEAFF.

The chain employs TRBV27 and TRBJ2-5, with D possibly being TRBD2 (5 bases). V shed 2 bases and J shed 0 bases, with 7 bases lying between them. There are 14 residues in the CDR3. Per germline, CDR1 MNHEY and CDR2 SMNVEV (reference sequence). CDR3 DNA: TGTGCCAGCAGTTTACGGGGATACCAAGAGACCCAGTACTTC. Protein product: CASSLRGYQETQYF.

Here the CDR3 DNA reads TGCGCCAGCAGCCAGTCGTCAGAGACCCAGTACTTC. Translated, it gives CASSQSSETQYF. The chain employs TRBV5-1 and TRBJ2-5, with no clear D. CDR1 SGHRS and CDR2 YFSETQ come from the germline V gene. Trimming removed 4 bases from V and 4 bases from J, with 8 bases in between. CDR3 length: 12 residues.

V usage is TRBV12-3 or TRBV12-4 and J usage is TRBJ2-7, with D hard to call. V was pared by 6 bases and J by 6 bases, with 9 bases between. CDR3 length: 11 amino acids. CDR3 sequence reads: CASSYRSEQYF. The CDR3 DNA is TGTGCCAGCAGCTATCGCTCCGAGCAGTACTTC.